Included here is one T cell receptor beta chain sequence, with context. Unmatched junction bases numbered 10, after V lost 4 bases and J lost 0 bases. From germline, CDR1 is SEHNR and CDR2 FQNEAQ (reference sequence). The CDR3 length is 19 residues. This specimen comes from a study of blood T cell repertoires in COVID-19. Looking at the study overall: Samples came from the United States, Italy and Spain, spanning acute and convalescent COVID-19. Sources were T cells, B-cell-depleted T cells, or PBMCs; the material itself was cDNA or gDNA.

Authors' data handling: Estimation of nucleated cell counts relied on the amplification of reference gene primers. The table came from immunoSEQ multiplex PCR; TCRdb's copy has only in-frame clones and leaves some out. V and J calls and clone size are as listed in that table; D and trimming were resolved from the DNA. The sample lists 65,000 to 85,000 clones, around 86% occurring once. The TCR originated in a woman aged 18 to 35 with acute or convalescent COVID-19. The chain couples TRBV7-9 to TRBJ2-1; 12 nucleotides agree with TRBD2. The sample was peripheral blood. For the CDR3, the DNA is TGTGCCAGCAGCTCGGCCCAGGGACTAGCGGGTTCCTCCTACAATGAGCAGTTCTTC. This sequence encodes CASSSAQGLAGSSYNEQFF.